This T cell receptor beta chain emerged from a study of TIL therapy for anti-PD-1-resistant metastatic lung cancer (dated by TCRdb to the early 2020s). A note on the overall study: Tumors were harvested before any PD-1/PD-L1 blockade; patients then received nivolumab, and those progressing received lymphodepletion, expanded TIL infusion and IL-2. Among the enrolled patients, the median age was roughly 54 years (range about 35-75), and the median tumor PD-L1 proportion score was more than 4.5%. Most of the cohort had lung adenocarcinoma, a few tumors were EGFR-mutant and two were ALK-rearranged, and half of the patients were current or former smokers. A median non-synonymous tumor mutation burden of around 1.4 mutations per megabase was determined across the cohort by whole-exome sequencing. Tumor and peripheral blood T cell receptor beta sequencing was used to track clonotypes across tumor, expanded TIL product and serial blood samples. The investigation overall reported the following: The cohort was highly selected, including more treatment-naive, never-smoker and oncogene-addicted patients than is typical, which limits generalizability. The study protocol defined all tumor marker inferences as exploratory. Infused TIL clonotypes partially replaced the baseline peripheral repertoire then decayed over months, with no apparent association between persistence and response.

Notes on this clone: Its binding antigen is unknown. Base qualities are not at hand, and no much larger clone is one base apart.

TCR beta CDR3 regions were amplified from genomic DNA by bias-controlled multiplex PCR with the immunoSEQ v3 hsTCRB kit. TCR libraries were sequenced on an Illumina NextSeq 500 to some 2 million read pairs for survey level or about 5-6 million for deep level. In the original analysis: The immunoSEQ Analyzer software assigned V, D and J genes, filtered out non-productive sequences, and reported clonality. Repertoires were compared by productive Simpson clonality and by the Morisita overlap index of productive TRB rearrangements between infused TIL and blood. For each clone in blood, the absolute clonotype count was estimated by multiplying the lymphocyte count by the CD3+ fraction and by the clone's productive frequency. Held by TCRdb, this immuneACCESS table contains in-frame sequences only and omits some clones. Under half of the omission traces to an unresolved V gene where checked; the cause of the rest is unknown. D and trimming were read from the DNA, whereas the V and J calls and clone size are those reported in that table. The sample yields under 55,000 clones; roughly 85% were counted once. About 5% of the sample is held by the ten biggest clonotypes.

V is cut by 6 bases and J by 0 bases, and the space between the germline ends is 13 bases. The CDR3 sequence holds 14 residues, the cysteine and phenylalanine included. Only the CDR3 portion is preserved as DNA: 42 bases, with reading frame beginning at the first base. CDR1 SGHRS and CDR2 YFSETQ are derived from the germline V gene. The time point label of this sample denotes: pre-treatment sample, taken before nivolumab and TIL therapy. Adults with stage 4 NSCLC were enrolled from 2017 to early 2020 in a dual-center phase I trial. Samples came from a single-arm, open-label phase I trial of tumor-infiltrating lymphocyte therapy with nivolumab in advanced non-small cell lung cancer. Blood mononuclear cells were isolated from EDTA tubes by Ficoll gradient and were snap-frozen as pellets, and DNA was extracted with a Qiagen mini-prep kit.

Sequenced material: blood, taken at baseline. The rearranged segments are TRBV5-1 and TRBJ2-7; no D segment can be confidently identified. This TCR was recovered from a woman between 30 and 85 years old with non-small cell lung cancer. The CDR3 has the sequence CASKWAETSYEQYF. The sequenced DNA: TGCGCCAGCAAATGGGCAGAAACCTCCTACGAGCAGTACTTC.